This T cell receptor (beta chain) was found in a study of control samples from healthy donors and cancer patients (dated by TCRdb to about 2020). The method was the immunoSEQ multiplex PCR assay. What TCRdb holds here is the immuneACCESS table cut down to in-frame rearrangements. Part of the clones is not present; checked against another copy, under half of the missing clones reflect an unresolved V gene, and the others are unexplained. The sample includes about 110,000 clones, with 85% to 90% observed a single time. Roughly 3.7% of the sample is held by the ten biggest clonotypes. Concerning this clone itself: The antigen this receptor binds is unknown. No much larger clonotype is one base removed from it; base qualities were not supplied. This sample also contains other DNA sequences that code for the same CDR3.

V sheds 2 bases and J sheds 4 bases, leaving 9 bases between their ends. From the germline V gene, CDR1 is SGHTA and CDR2 is FQGNSA. Inclusive of the bounding cysteine and phenylalanine, the CDR3 is 14 residues long. Just CDR3 DNA is preserved here, 42 bases in frame from base 1. The clonotype originates from a woman aged 55 to 70 with lung cancer. Recombination joined TRBV7-2 with TRBJ1-5, with a tentative D gene TRBD1 over 6 matching bases. The specimen sequenced was PBMCs. The DNA is as follows: TGTGCCAGCAGCTTACAAGGGGGTAATCAGCCCCAGCATTTT. Its coded protein is CASSLQGGNQPQHF. The entire variable domain, with the stretches around the CDR3 drawn from the reference TRBV7-2 and TRBJ1-5 proteins, is GAGVSQSPSNKVTEKGKDVELRCDPISGHTALYWYRQSLGQGLEFLIYFQGNSAPDKSGLPSDRFSAERTGGSVSTLTIQRTQQEDSAVYLCASSLQGGNQPQHFGDGTRLSIL.